This T cell receptor beta chain came from a study of blood T cell repertoires in COVID-19 (dated by TCRdb to 2018 to 2020). In the study overall: Samples covering the acute and convalescent phases of COVID-19 were provided by collaborators in the United States, Italy and Spain. The prospective study material was composed of cDNA or gDNA derived from T cells, B-cell-depleted T cells, or PBMCs. The dataset comprised deeply sampled blood TCRbeta repertoires from subjects exposed to, actively infected with, or recovered from COVID-19. The repertoires were made available in a free public database intended to serve as a resource for research on the immune response to SARS-CoV-2. The samples were drawn from two sources: the first 160 participants of the ongoing ImmuneRACE study, and 1,000 to 1,500 subjects contributed by 6 global collaborators. A de-identified subject ID, COVID-19 status, age in years and sex were almost always included in the sample metadata. HLA class I and class II types, where available, came from metadata supplied by the sample provider rather than from assay-based typing. Findings and caveats that apply to the study as a whole: How much clinical and demographic metadata was included differed by source and by participant, and the metadata was provided uncurated.

The CDR3 goes from the cysteine to the phenylalanine over 13 residues. The retained sequence is limited to the CDR3, 39 bases, with the frame set at the first base. The germline V gene gives CDR1 as KGHDR and CDR2 as SFDVKD. V gives up 4 bases and J gives up 6 bases, and the segment between their germline ends measures 10 bases. The immunoSEQ Assay, a bias-controlled multiplex PCR, was used to amplify TCRbeta CDR3 regions from genomic DNA. Concerning the study's data processing: The number of nucleated cells in each sample was estimated by amplification of reference gene primers within the assay. Sequence reads were collapsed and filtered to measure the absolute abundance of every unique TCRbeta CDR3 rearrangement. Productive Simpson clonality was computed per sample as the square root of Simpson's diversity index over productive rearrangements. TCRdb carries this immuneACCESS record with in-frame sequences only. Its versions omit some clonotypes, under half of them owing to an unresolved V gene in the studies checked, with the rest unexplained. V, J and clone size derive from that table, while D and trimming were established from the DNA sequence. The sample data list 25,000 to 35,000 clones, and nearly 85% of these were observed just once. The ten largest account for 15% to 20% of the sample.

With regard to this clone: The antigen it binds to is not known. Nothing much larger sits one base from this clone, and base qualities are not available.

Each collaborating institution followed its own protocols to collect whole blood in K2EDTA tubes. For TCRbeta analysis, collaborators shipped samples in one of three forms: frozen whole blood, isolated PBMCs, or DNA extracted from either of those sample types. Sequenced material: peripheral blood. The sequence is built from TRBV24-1 and TRBJ2-3, and perhaps TRBD1 as D gene, on 6 matching bases. The sequence came from a man between 65 and 85 years old with active COVID-19. The DNA sequence reads TGTGCCACCAGTGACAGGGGAACCGATACGCAGTATTTT. Translated, this is CATSDRGTDTQYF.